This T cell receptor beta chain was obtained from a study of control samples from healthy donors and cancer patients (dated by TCRdb to between 2020 and 2021). V lost 1 base and J lost 0 bases; the stretch between them is 10 bases long. The CDR3 starts with the cysteine, ends with the phenylalanine, and has 16 residues. Only the CDR3 portion is preserved as DNA: 48 bases, with reading frame beginning at the first base. CDR1 and CDR2 (SGHAT, FQNNGV) derive from the germline V gene. Library preparation was by the immunoSEQ multiplex PCR assay. What TCRdb holds here is the immuneACCESS table cut down to in-frame rearrangements. Part of the clones is not present; checked against another copy, under half of the missing clones reflect an unresolved V gene, and the others are unexplained. Here the sample has about 160,000 clones; approximately 90% occur a single time. Around 12% of the sample belongs to the ten largest clones.

This clone was recorded once. What this receptor recognizes is not known. No much larger clone is present one base from it, and per-base qualities are unavailable. This receptor was taken from a young man in good health. Material for sequencing was blood. The chain uses TRBV11-2 and TRBJ1-5; no D segment can be confidently identified. The CDR3 here reads CASSLVKGYSNQPQHF. The nucleotide sequence is given as TGTGCCAGCAGCTTAGTGAAGGGATATAGCAATCAGCCCCAGCATTTT.